This passage covers 8 T cell receptor beta chains from one sample sequenced in a study of OX40 agonist ivuxolimab in advanced cancers. Measured with immunoSEQ multiplex PCR; TCRdb has only the in-frame clones, and not every one. The sample consists of tens of thousands of clones, about nine tenths of them appearing once. Sample: CD4+ or CD8+ T cells sorted from blood, taken in a trial of the OX40 agonist ivuxolimab. The source is an adult with an advanced solid tumor such as melanoma, head and neck, liver or kidney cancer.

The rearrangement joins TRBV5-4 to TRBJ2-7; D call uncertain. V was clipped by 4 bases and J by 1 base, with 9 bases between them. From germline, CDR1 is SGHNT and CDR2 YYREEE (reference sequence). This CDR3 has 13 amino acids. CDR3 loop: CASSAVGSYEQYF. The CDR3 DNA sequence: TGTGCCAGCAGCGCCGTAGGGTCCTACGAGCAGTACTTC.

This clone has only one observation. This rearrangement joins TRBV15 to TRBJ2-3; D unresolved. The CDR3 consists of 14 residues. The germline gives CDR1 LNHNV, CDR2 YYDKDF (reference sequence). V lost 5 bases, J lost 0 bases, and 9 bases lay in between. In DNA, the CDR3 is TGTGCCACCAGCGGGCGTTCTAGCACAGATACGCAGTATTTT. Encoded protein: CATSGRSSTDTQYF.

This chain connects TRBV11-2 to TRBJ2-5; 10 positions agree with TRBD2. CDR3 length: 16 residues. Per germline, CDR1 SGHAT and CDR2 FQNNGV. V was pared by 1 base and J by 1 base, with 3 bases of the junction left unmatched. CDR3 in amino acids: CASSLGTSGVQETQYF. The CDR3 DNA sequence: TGTGCCAGCAGCTTAGGGACTAGCGGAGTCCAAGAGACCCAGTACTTC.

The chain recombines TRBV6-6 with TRBJ2-7; D perhaps matches TRBD2 (6 bases). The CDR3 spans 15 residues. The germline V and J ends were trimmed by 3 bases and 2 bases, with 14 bases remaining between them. Germline V gene data show CDR1 as MNHNY and CDR2 as SVGAGI (reference sequence). This CDR3 reads CASSYDLAAAYEQYF. In nucleotides, the CDR3 is TGTGCCAGCAGTTATGACTTAGCGGCCGCCTACGAGCAGTACTTC.

This chain uses TRBV18 with TRBJ1-5; D uncertain. Trimming took 5 bases from V and 8 from J, leaving 10 bases between them. Germline CDR1 and CDR2: KGHSH and LQKENI. The CDR3 consists of 12 residues. The CDR3 sequence: CASSLDREPQHF. The CDR3 nucleotides are TGTGCCAGCTCATTGGATCGCGAGCCCCAGCATTTT.

V usage is TRBV25-1 and J usage is TRBJ2-7; D may be TRBD1 (6 bases). V gave up 5 bases and J gave up 2 bases, with 7 bases separating them. The germline CDR1 and CDR2 sequences are MGHDK and SYGVNS. This CDR3 has 12 residues. The CDR3 loop is CASSWTAYEQYF. CDR3 nucleotides: TGTGCCAGCAGTTGGACAGCCTACGAGCAGTACTTC.

The chain couples TRBV21-1 to TRBJ1-3. TRBV21-1 is recorded as a pseudogene. There are 14 residues in the CDR3. The chain's CDR3 is CASSKRPQKNTIYF. The DNA of the CDR3 is TGTGCCAGCAGCAAGAGACCGCAAAAAAACACCATATATTTT.

DNA for the CDR3: TGTGCCAGCAGCTTGGAACAGGGGGCCGGGGAGCTGTTTTTT. This codes for CASSLEQGAGELFF. The chain couples TRBV7-6 to TRBJ2-2; 8 bases match TRBD1. Looked up from germline, CDR1 is SGHVS and CDR2 is FNYEAQ. This CDR3 comprises 14 residues. V shed 3 bases and J 6 bases; nucleotides not matched to a gene: 3. The full variable domain, completed using reference TRBV7-6 and TRBJ2-2, is GAGVSQSPRYKVTKRGQDVALRCDPISGHVSLYWYRQALGQGPEFLTYFNYEAQQDKSGLPNDRFSAERPEGSISTLTIQRTEQRDSAMYRCASSLEQGAGELFFGEGSRLTVL.